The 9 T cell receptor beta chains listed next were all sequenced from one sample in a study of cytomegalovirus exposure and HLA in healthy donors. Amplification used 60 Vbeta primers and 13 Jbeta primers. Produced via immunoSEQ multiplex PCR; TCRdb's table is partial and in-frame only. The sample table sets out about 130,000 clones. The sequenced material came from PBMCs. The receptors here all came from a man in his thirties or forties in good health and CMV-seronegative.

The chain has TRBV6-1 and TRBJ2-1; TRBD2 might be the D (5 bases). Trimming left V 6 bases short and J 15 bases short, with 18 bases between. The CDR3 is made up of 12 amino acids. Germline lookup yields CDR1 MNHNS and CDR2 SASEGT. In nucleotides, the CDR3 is TGTGCCAGCAGCGACTACATAGGAGTCACGTTCTTC. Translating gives CASSDYIGVTFF.

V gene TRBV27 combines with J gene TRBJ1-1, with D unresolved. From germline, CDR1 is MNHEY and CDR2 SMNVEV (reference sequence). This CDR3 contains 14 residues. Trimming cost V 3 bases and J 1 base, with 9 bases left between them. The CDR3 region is CASSFPGKNTEAFF. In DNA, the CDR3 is TGTGCCAGCAGTTTCCCGGGGAAGAACACTGAAGCTTTCTTT.

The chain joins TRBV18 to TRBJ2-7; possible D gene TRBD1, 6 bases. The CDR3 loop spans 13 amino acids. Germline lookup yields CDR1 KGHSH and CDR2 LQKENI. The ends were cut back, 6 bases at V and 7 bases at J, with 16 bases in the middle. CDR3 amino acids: CASSPRRQGEQYF. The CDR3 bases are TGTGCCAGCTCCCCTCGGCGGCAGGGGGAGCAGTACTTC.

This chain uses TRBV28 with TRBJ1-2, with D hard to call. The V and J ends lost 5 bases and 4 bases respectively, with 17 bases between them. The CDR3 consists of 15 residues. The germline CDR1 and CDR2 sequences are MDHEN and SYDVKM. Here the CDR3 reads CASSPLEGRLYGYTF. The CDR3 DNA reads TGTGCCAGCAGTCCCTTGGAGGGAAGACTCTATGGCTACACCTTC.

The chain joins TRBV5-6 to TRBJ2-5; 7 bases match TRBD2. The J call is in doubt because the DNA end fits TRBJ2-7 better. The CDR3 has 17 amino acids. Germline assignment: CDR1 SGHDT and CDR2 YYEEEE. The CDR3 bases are TGTGCCAGCGGGGGGGGACCGACCTCGGGGAGGGTCTACGAGCAGTACTTC. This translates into CASGGGPTSGRVYEQYF.

The CDR3 spells CASSLPRDRGTGELFF. CDR3 nucleotides: TGTGCCAGCAGCTTGCCCCGGGACAGGGGAACCGGGGAGCTGTTTTTT. The genes are TRBV5-4 and TRBJ2-2; 10 nucleotides match TRBD1. Germline trimming cut 1 base from V and 5 bases from J; bases unmatched to any gene: 5. The CDR3 consists of 16 residues. Per germline, CDR1 SGHNT and CDR2 YYREEE (reference sequence).

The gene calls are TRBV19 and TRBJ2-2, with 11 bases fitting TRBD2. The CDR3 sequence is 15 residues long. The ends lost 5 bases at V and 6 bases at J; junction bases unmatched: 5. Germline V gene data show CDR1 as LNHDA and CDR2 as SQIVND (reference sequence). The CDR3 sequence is CASSVSGRAAGELFF. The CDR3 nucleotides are TGTGCCAGTAGTGTTAGCGGGAGGGCCGCCGGGGAGCTGTTTTTT.

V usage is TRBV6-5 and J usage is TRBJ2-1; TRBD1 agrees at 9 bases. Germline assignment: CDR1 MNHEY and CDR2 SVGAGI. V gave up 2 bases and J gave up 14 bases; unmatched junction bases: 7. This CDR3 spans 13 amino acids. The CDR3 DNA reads TGTGCCAGCAGTTACAGGGACAGGGTGTTGGAGTTCTTC. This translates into CASSYRDRVLEFF.

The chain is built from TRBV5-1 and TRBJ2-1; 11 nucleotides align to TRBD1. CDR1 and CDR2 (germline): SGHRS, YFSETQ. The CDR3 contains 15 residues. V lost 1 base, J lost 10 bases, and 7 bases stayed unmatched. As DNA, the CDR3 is TGCGCCAGCAGCTTGTCGCCGGGACAGGGGGTCGAGCAGTTCTTC. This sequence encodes CASSLSPGQGVEQFF. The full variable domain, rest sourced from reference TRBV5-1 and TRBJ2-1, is KAGVTQTPRYLIKTRGQQVTLSCSPISGHRSVSWYQQTPGQGLQFLFEYFSETQRNKGNFPGRFSGRQFSNSRSEMNVSTLELGDSALYLCASSLSPGQGVEQFFGPGTRLTVL.